One sample yielded the 18 T cell receptor beta chains listed below, sequenced in a study of T-cell reconstitution after alpha-beta-depleted transplantation in children (dated by TCRdb to the mid-2010s). Library preparation employed PCR. Sequencing took place on an Illumina HiSeq 2500. TCR library preparation used molecular barcoding, with unique molecular identifiers applied to normalize quantification of the TCRbeta repertoire. The public reads were quality trimmed at Q25 with fastp and then assembled into clones with MiXCR by TCRdb, keeping productive beta chains. Entries that share a CDR3 protein sequence are merged under the most common genes and DNA. The sample table lists 60,000 to 70,000 distinct CDR3 sequences, 4.9% of them with a count of one. The ten largest clones capture under 20% of the sample. The treatment or condition label on this specimen signifies: allogeneic hematopoietic cell transplantation with graft depleted of TCRalphabeta T cells and CD19 B cells.

Specimen: PBMCs, mostly from graft donor cells, collected 180 days after TCRalphabeta/CD19-depleted stem cell transplant. These receptors were obtained from a boy younger than two who had a stem cell transplant for acute myeloid leukemia, so the T cells may come from the graft donor.

At least ten counts were recorded for this clonotype. This chain uses TRBV20-1 with TRBJ2-1; D possibly corresponds to TRBD1 (6 bases). Trimming cost V 6 bases and J 7 bases, with 16 bases left between them. Germline CDR1 is DFQATT and CDR2 is SNEGSKA (reference sequence). There are 13 residues in the CDR3. This CDR3 is CSADSTGINEQFF. CDR3 DNA: TGCAGTGCCGATTCAACAGGGATAAATGAGCAGTTCTTC.

This clonotype occurred a few times. Since a much larger clone is just one base distant, this may be a read error. This CDR3 is CAVATNEQFF. CDR3 DNA: TGTGCCGTTGCAACCAATGAGCAGTTCTTC. The chain joins TRBV10-3 to TRBJ2-1; D is ambiguous. The CDR3 contains 10 residues. CDR1 is ENHRY, CDR2 SYGVKD, per germline. V dropped 11 bases and J dropped 6 bases, with 8 bases sitting between them.

This clonotype was detected many times. The chain couples TRBV4-1 to TRBJ1-1; D remains ambiguous. The germline V and J ends were trimmed by 4 bases and 6 bases, with 12 bases remaining between them. The CDR3 loop spans 13 amino acids. The V gene's germline CDR1 is MGHRA and CDR2 YSYEKL. The CDR3 nucleotides are TGCGCCAGCAGCCCCCTGGCTCAATCTGAAGCTTTCTTT. This codes for CASSPLAQSEAFF.

This clonotype was recorded many times. The V and J genes are TRBV7-8 and TRBJ2-2, with TRBD2 matching over 7 bases. CDR1 is SGHVS and CDR2 is FQNEAQ in the germline V gene. V dropped 11 bases and J dropped 3; count of bases not matched to a gene: 21. This CDR3 is built from 18 residues. The CDR3 nucleotides are TGTGCCTCGCAAAGGGGCGGGGGTGGTTCGATATACACCGGGGAGCTGTTTTTT. The encoded protein is CASQRGGGGSIYTGELFF. Looking up the rest from reference TRBV7-8 and TRBJ2-2 gives the full variable domain: GAGVSQSPRYKVAKRGQDVALRCDPISGHVSLFWYQQALGQGPEFLTYFQNEAQLDKSGLPSDRFFAERPEGSVSTLKIQRTQQEDSAVYLCASQRGGGGSIYTGELFFGEGSRLTVL.

This clonotype was seen many times. The chain uses TRBV7-8 and TRBJ2-3, with 12 bases matching TRBD1. Germline V gene lookup returns CDR1 SGHVS and CDR2 FQNEAQ. This CDR3 is 20 amino acids long. J lost 3 bases, V lost 5 bases, and 18 bases had no gene match. The CDR3 bases are TGTGCCAGCAGCACGAGATCCGGGACAGGGGGCGAGTTGGGAACAGATACGCAGTATTTT. Amino acids: CASSTRSGTGGELGTDTQYF.

This clonotype was detected many times. This chain joins TRBV18 and TRBJ2-3, with D perhaps TRBD1 (5 bases). This CDR3 is built from 13 residues. CDR1 and CDR2 (germline): KGHSH, LQKENI. V was clipped by 8 bases and J by 2 bases, with 11 bases between them. The chain's CDR3 is CASNQGFTDTQYF. The DNA of the CDR3 is TGTGCCAGCAACCAGGGTTTCACAGATACGCAGTATTTT.

This clonotype was found many times. The CDR3 DNA follows: TGTGCCAGCAGCCGGGACAGGGATGCCTACGAGCAGTACTTC. The encoded protein is CASSRDRDAYEQYF. The chain is built from TRBV11-1 and TRBJ2-7; 9 bases fit TRBD1. CDR3 length: 14 residues. The V gene's germline CDR1 is SGHAT and CDR2 FQDESV (reference sequence). V lost 5 bases, J lost 2 bases, and 4 bases stayed unmatched.

Ten or more counts support this clonotype. The chain employs TRBV19 and TRBJ2-4; TRBD1 agrees at 12 bases. The CDR3 has 19 residues. Losses at the gene ends were 2 bases for V and 3 bases for J; bases not matched to a gene: 11. The germline V gene encodes CDR1 LNHDA and CDR2 SQIVND (reference sequence). CDR3 coding DNA: TGTGCCAGTAGTATAATTCGGCCGGGACAGGGGGCCGGCAAAAACATTCAGTACTTC. Translating it yields CASSIIRPGQGAGKNIQYF.

This clonotype was seen ten or more times. The gene calls are TRBV12-3 or TRBV12-4 and TRBJ2-7; TRBD1 is a possible D gene (6 bases). CDR3 size: 17 residues. Trimming removed 2 bases from V and 7 bases from J, with 24 bases in between. Here the CDR3 reads CASSLPLTRDTDWEQYF. CDR3 sequence (DNA): TGTGCCAGCAGTTTACCCCTGACCAGGGACACGGATTGGGAGCAGTACTTC.

This clonotype was counted at least ten times. This chain joins TRBV12-3 or TRBV12-4 and TRBJ2-5, with TRBD2 identical over 9 bases. Trimming at V came to 1 base and at J to 1 base, leaving 1 base not matched to a gene. This CDR3 contains 15 residues. CDR3 nucleotide sequence: TGTGCCAGCAGTTTAGTGGGACTAGCCCAAGAGACCCAGTACTTC. Encoded protein: CASSLVGLAQETQYF.

There are many counts of this clonotype. The chain couples TRBV12-3 or TRBV12-4 to TRBJ2-3; 8 nucleotides align to TRBD2. The CDR3 spans 12 residues. V lost 5 bases, J lost 11 bases, and 6 bases stayed unmatched. In DNA form, the CDR3 reads TGTGCCAGCAGTCCCACCGGGACTAGGCAGTATTTT. It is translated as CASSPTGTRQYF.

This clonotype occurred many times. The chain has TRBV12-3 or TRBV12-4 and TRBJ1-6; TRBD1 aligns across 7 bases. J gave up 7 bases and V 5 bases, and 8 bases lay outside the gene matches. The CDR3 is 15 residues long. CDR3 protein: CASSPLGTENSPLHF. For the CDR3, the DNA is TGTGCCAGCAGTCCCCTCGGGACAGAAAATTCACCCCTCCACTTT.

This clonotype has ten or more counts. The chain recombines TRBV4-3 with TRBJ1-5, with 7 positions matching TRBD1. V dropped 1 base and J dropped 7; count of bases not matched to a gene: 7. Germline V CDR1 and CDR2: LGHNA, YSLEER. CDR3 length: 15 residues. CDR3 sequence (DNA): TGCGCCAGCAGCCAAGGGGCAGGGGGATACCAGCCCCAGCATTTT. Protein: CASSQGAGGYQPQHF.

This clonotype has just a few counts. The gene calls are TRBV7-8 and TRBJ2-5; no definite D call. Looked up from germline, CDR1 is SGHVS and CDR2 is FQNEAQ. The CDR3 runs to 13 residues. The ends were cut back, 1 base at V and 5 bases at J, with 8 bases in the middle. The CDR3 sequence is CASSLGPSETQYF. In nucleotides, the CDR3 is TGTGCCAGCAGCTTAGGCCCCTCGGAGACCCAGTACTTC.

There are many counts of this clonotype. V is TRBV12-3 or TRBV12-4 and J is TRBJ1-4; possibly TRBD1 for D (5 bases). Deletions cut 1 base from V and 8 bases from J, with 11 bases between. The CDR3 covers 14 residues. Written as DNA, the CDR3 is TGTGCCAGCAGTTTAGGCCAGGGCAACGAAAAACTGTTTTTT. It specifies CASSLGQGNEKLFF.

This clonotype has at least ten counts. The chain employs TRBV20-1 and TRBJ1-5; 7 positions agree with TRBD1. Germline CDR1 is DFQATT and CDR2 is SNEGSKA (reference sequence). CDR3 length: 15 amino acids. The J segment lost 2 bases and the V segment lost 1 base, leaving 5 bases of the junction unmatched. CDR3 sequence reads: CSARATGIGNQPQHF. The CDR3 DNA sequence: TGCAGTGCTAGAGCGACAGGGATTGGCAATCAGCCCCAGCATTTT.

This clonotype occurred many times. The rearrangement links TRBV12-3 or TRBV12-4 to TRBJ1-2; 8 bases line up with TRBD1. CDR3 size: 15 residues. V shed 8 bases, J shed 4 bases, and the junction held 12 bases outside the gene matches. Written as DNA, the CDR3 is TGTGCCAGCCGCGGACAGGGAGAGGCCGGCTATGGCTACACCTTC. Encoded protein: CASRGQGEAGYGYTF.

Ten or more counts support this clonotype. This sequence joins TRBV18 and TRBJ2-1, with a possible D match to TRBD1 (6 bases). There are 14 residues in the CDR3. Looked up from germline, CDR1 is KGHSH and CDR2 is LQKENI. V was cut by 6 bases and J by 1 base, with 10 bases left in between. Here the CDR3 DNA reads TGTGCCAGCTCCCCAGGGGTATCCTACAATGAGCAGTTCTTC. This sequence encodes CASSPGVSYNEQFF.